These 29 T cell receptor beta chains originate from one sample sequenced in a study of beta chain features in type 1 diabetes. The study reverse transcribed the entire isolated RNA, so it sequenced expressed TCRB transcripts. Here immunoSEQ multiplex PCR was the method, and the copy in TCRdb shows in-frame clones only, minus some. This table has 15,000 to 17,000 clones, less than 50% appearing once. Sequenced material: stem cell memory CD4+ T cells from blood. Every receptor here comes from a woman aged 40 to 50 in good health.

The table lists this clone with a few counts. This rearrangement joins TRBV4-3 to TRBJ1-1; D remains unclear. CDR1 and CDR2 from the germline V gene are LGHNA and YSLEER. The CDR3 covers 16 residues. The germline V and J ends were trimmed by 0 bases and 0 bases, with 11 bases remaining between them. DNA of the CDR3: TGCGCCAGCAGCCAAGAGGGCTGGTATATGAACACTGAAGCTTTCTTT. It yields the protein CASSQEGWYMNTEAFF.

This clone was recorded a few times. The rearrangement links TRBV2 to TRBJ1-6; D is ambiguous. The CDR3 is 15 amino acids. CDR1 and CDR2 (germline): SNHLY, FYNNEI. Between the trimmed V and J ends, which lost 4 bases and 9 bases, there was a span of 16 bases. The CDR3 DNA reads TGTGCCAGCAGTGCGGTTTTCACAGTTGGTTCACCCCTCCACTTT. It translates to CASSAVFTVGSPLHF.

The chain couples TRBV2 to TRBJ1-2, with a weak D call TRBD1 (6 bases). The CDR3 extends over 13 amino acids. V lost 8 bases to trimming and J lost 4 bases, with 14 bases between them. CDR1 and CDR2 from the germline V gene are SNHLY and FYNNEI. DNA of the CDR3: TGTGCCAGCGTATGGGGGCATCTCTATGGCTACACCTTC. Translated, it gives CASVWGHLYGYTF.

This chain joins TRBV7-8 and TRBJ2-5, with D possibly being TRBD1 (5 bases). This CDR3 has 11 residues. V was cut by 5 bases and J by 9 bases, with 10 bases left in between. The germline CDR1 and CDR2 sequences are SGHVS and FQNEAQ. The CDR3 DNA is TGTGCCAGCAGCCCCGCAGGGTCCCAGTACTTC. Amino acids: CASSPAGSQYF.

V usage is TRBV7-2 and J usage is TRBJ2-7; TRBD2 agrees at 11 bases. V trimming: 5 bases; J trimming: 2 bases; junction bases outside the gene matches: 5. The CDR3 totals 15 residues. Germline loops: CDR1 SGHTA, CDR2 FQGNSA. This chain's CDR3 is CASSGPSGGPYEQYF. Here the CDR3 DNA reads TGTGCCAGCAGCGGTCCTAGCGGGGGGCCCTACGAGCAGTACTTC.

J is TRBJ1-1 and V is TRBV10-3, with D perhaps TRBD1 (5 bases). The V and J ends lost 6 bases and 13 bases respectively, with 15 bases between them. Germline CDR1 ENHRY, CDR2 SYGVKD. CDR3 length: 11 residues. CDR3 protein: CAIRGQSGVFF. CDR3 nucleotides: TGTGCCATCAGAGGACAATCGGGGGTTTTCTTT.

V usage is TRBV2 and J usage is TRBJ2-7; TRBD2 might be the D (5 bases). The CDR3 extends over 17 amino acids. Trimming took off 5 bases at V and 0 bases at J, with 20 bases between the two ends. CDR1 and CDR2 from the germline V gene are SNHLY and FYNNEI. The CDR3 loop reads CASSMSEGTLRSYEQYF. CDR3 DNA: TGTGCCAGCAGTATGTCTGAGGGAACCCTACGCTCCTACGAGCAGTACTTC.

The chain carries TRBV21-1 and TRBJ2-3; the table assigns TRBD2, which was not confirmed against the DNA. TRBV21-1 is designated a pseudogene. CDR3 length equals 17 residues. CDR3 bases: TGTGCCAGCAGCAAAGCGTTCGCTAGCGGGGAGCCCAATACGCAGTATTTT. Its translation: CASSKAFASGEPNTQYF.

The CDR3 spells CAGGDVNNSPLHF. CDR3 in DNA: TGTGCCGGGGGGGACGTGAATAATTCACCCCTCCACTTT. The V gene is TRBV7-2, the J gene TRBJ1-6, with D possibly TRBD1 on 5 matching bases. The ends were cut back, 11 bases at V and 5 bases at J, with 13 bases in the middle. CDR1 SGHTA and CDR2 FQGNSA come from the germline V gene. The CDR3 spans 13 residues.

This rearrangement joins TRBV6-1 to TRBJ2-5, with 8 bases fitting TRBD1. The V and J ends lost 6 bases and 4 bases, in that order; junction bases with no gene match: 1. Looked up from germline, CDR1 is MNHNS and CDR2 is SASEGT. The CDR3 covers 12 residues. The CDR3 reads CASSGQGETQYF. Here the CDR3 DNA reads TGTGCCAGCAGCGGACAGGGAGAGACCCAGTACTTC.

This clone was seen only a few times. The CDR3 reads CASSLEGAGADIQYF. CDR3 nucleotide sequence: TGTGCCAGCAGCTTAGAGGGAGCGGGGGCCGACATTCAGTACTTC. This rearrangement joins TRBV7-2 to TRBJ2-4; 8 nucleotides align to TRBD2. J lost 8 bases, V lost 1 base, and 7 bases had no gene match. The CDR3 spans 15 residues. The germline V gene encodes CDR1 SGHTA and CDR2 FQGNSA.

The gene calls are TRBV18 and TRBJ1-1; TRBD1 matches at 9 bases. The CDR3 spans 17 residues. The V gene end was trimmed by 2 bases and the J gene end by 0 bases; junction bases not matched to a gene: 7. Per the germline V gene, CDR1 is KGHSH and CDR2 is LQKENI. The CDR3 region has the DNA TGTGCCAGCTCACCAAAAAGACAGGGGGATATGAACACTGAAGCTTTCTTT. Its translation: CASSPKRQGDMNTEAFF.

This clone was seen a few times. The CDR3 here is CASTPKTGHSSYGYTF. The CDR3 DNA reads as TGTGCCAGCACTCCGAAAACGGGACACTCGAGCTATGGCTACACCTTC. This chain joins TRBV25-1 and TRBJ1-2; D may be TRBD1 (6 bases). Per the germline V gene, CDR1 is MGHDK and CDR2 is SYGVNS. V was trimmed by 7 bases and J by 4 bases, leaving 22 bases between them. There are 16 residues in the CDR3.

This chain uses TRBV19 with TRBJ2-1, with 7 bases lining up with TRBD1. Trimming took 4 bases from V and 3 from J; bases not matched to a gene: 6. The CDR3 spans 15 residues. CDR1 LNHDA and CDR2 SQIVND come from the germline V gene (reference sequence). The CDR3 DNA sequence: TGTGCCAGTAGTAACACAGGGGCCAACTACAATGAGCAGTTCTTC. As protein: CASSNTGANYNEQFF.

There are a few counts of this clone. The CDR3 loop is CASSVAAGRTDTQYF. CDR3 in DNA: TGTGCCAGCAGCGTAGCGGCGGGGCGCACAGATACGCAGTATTTT. V gene TRBV9 combines with J gene TRBJ2-3; TRBD2 might be the D (6 bases). Trimming removed 0 bases at V and 1 base at J, with 9 bases between. This CDR3 spans 15 amino acids. The V gene's germline CDR1 is SGDLS and CDR2 YYNGEE.

This sequence joins TRBV18 and TRBJ2-1; perhaps TRBD1 as D (6 bases). This CDR3 contains 13 residues. Germline CDR1 KGHSH, CDR2 LQKENI. Trimming removed 6 bases at V and 9 bases at J, with 15 bases between. The chain's CDR3 is CASSGDSQGEQFF. Here the CDR3 DNA reads TGTGCCAGCTCGGGGGATTCACAGGGTGAGCAGTTCTTC.

The rearrangement uses TRBV6-5 and TRBJ1-1, with a possible D match to TRBD1 (6 bases). Trimming shortened V by 0 bases and J by 8 bases, and 13 bases separated the two germline ends. This CDR3 comprises 14 residues. Germline CDR1 is MNHEY and CDR2 is SVGAGI. CDR3 residues: CASSYSGAREEAFF. The CDR3 nucleotides read TGTGCCAGCAGTTACTCGGGGGCGAGAGAGGAAGCTTTCTTT.

The chain combines TRBV19 with TRBJ2-1, with 12 nucleotides matching TRBD2. V shed 3 bases and J 5 bases; nucleotides not matched to a gene: 11. Germline values: CDR1 LNHDA, CDR2 SQIVND (reference sequence). This CDR3 comprises 18 residues. CDR3 amino acids: CASSIWTSGDPGDNEQFF. The CDR3 DNA is TGTGCCAGTAGTATTTGGACTAGCGGGGACCCCGGGGACAATGAGCAGTTCTTC. The full variable domain, rest sourced from reference TRBV19 and TRBJ2-1, is DGGITQSPKYLFRKEGQNVTLSCEQNLNHDAMYWYRQDPGQGLRLIYYSQIVNDFQKGDIAEGYSVSREKKESFPLTVTSAQKNPTAFYLCASSIWTSGDPGDNEQFFGPGTRLTVL.

This clone was detected once. The genes are TRBV6-5 and TRBJ1-4; D not resolved. CDR3 length equals 14 residues. V lost 6 bases and J lost 0, with 8 bases in between. Germline V gene sequence: CDR1 MNHEY, CDR2 SVGAGI. CDR3 sequence reads: CASSLHATNEKLFF. The CDR3 DNA sequence: TGTGCCAGCAGCTTACATGCAACTAATGAAAAACTGTTTTTT.

J is TRBJ2-6 and V is TRBV2; D is unclear. V lost 3 bases, J lost 1 base, and 7 bases lay in between. The CDR3 covers 15 residues. Per germline, CDR1 SNHLY and CDR2 FYNNEI. The CDR3 region is CASSEQASGANVLTF. DNA for the CDR3: TGTGCCAGCAGTGAGCAGGCTTCTGGGGCCAACGTCCTGACTTTC.

The chain carries TRBV6-5 and TRBJ2-5; tentative D call: TRBD1 (6 bases). The germline gives CDR1 MNHEY, CDR2 SVGAGI. V shed 0 bases and J shed 4 bases, with 12 bases lying between them. The CDR3 is made up of 15 amino acids. CDR3: CASSYSRGYGETQYF. The CDR3 nucleotides read TGTGCCAGCAGTTACTCGAGGGGGTATGGAGAGACCCAGTACTTC.

The chain is built from TRBV5-1 and TRBJ1-1; D is unresolved. The CDR3 length is 13 residues. Germline values: CDR1 SGHRS, CDR2 YFSETQ. Trimming stripped 2 bases from V and 7 bases from J, with 12 bases between. The CDR3 nucleotides are TGCGCCAGCAGCTTTATCGGGCGGGGTGAAGCTTTCTTT. Protein sequence: CASSFIGRGEAFF.

The chain is built from TRBV6-5 and TRBJ2-7; maybe TRBD2 (6 bases). V dropped 7 bases and J dropped 0 bases, with 13 bases sitting between them. This CDR3 contains 14 residues. In germline, CDR1 is MNHEY, CDR2 SVGAGI. This CDR3 is CASTLTRSSYEQYF. CDR3 nucleotides: TGTGCCAGCACCTTGACTAGAAGCTCCTACGAGCAGTACTTC.

The chain uses TRBV27 and TRBJ1-1; D remains ambiguous. Germline V gives CDR1 MNHEY, CDR2 SMNVEV (reference sequence). Trimming cost V 5 bases and J 2 bases, with 9 bases left between them. The CDR3 is 13 amino acids. In DNA form, the CDR3 reads TGTGCCAGCAGTCCCCGAGGAAACACTGAAGCTTTCTTT. Protein: CASSPRGNTEAFF.

This clone has more than one count but fewer than ten. The chain couples TRBV7-2 to TRBJ1-2; D remains ambiguous. Germline V CDR1 and CDR2: SGHTA, FQGNSA. The V end was cut by 3 bases, the J end by 3 bases, with 8 bases between. The CDR3 sequence is 13 residues long. The DNA of the CDR3 is TGTGCCAGCAGCTTGTCCGGGGACTATGGCTACACCTTC. Translated: CASSLSGDYGYTF. The variable domain in full, completed from reference TRBV7-2 and TRBJ1-2, reads GAGVSQSPSNKVTEKGKDVELRCDPISGHTALYWYRQSLGQGLEFLIYFQGNSAPDKSGLPSDRFSAERTGGSVSTLTIQRTQQEDSAVYLCASSLSGDYGYTFGSGTRLTVV.

V usage is TRBV9 and J usage is TRBJ2-5; D unclear. Germline loops: CDR1 SGDLS, CDR2 YYNGEE. The CDR3 extends over 15 amino acids. Trimming pared 1 base from V and 4 bases from J, leaving 14 bases between. The CDR3 region has the DNA TGTGCCAGCAGCGTAACCCCCTTAACAGCAGAGACCCAGTACTTC. It specifies CASSVTPLTAETQYF.

Only a few counts were recorded for this clone. The chain combines TRBV11-2 with TRBJ2-3; weak D call: TRBD1 (6 bases). V gave up 1 base and J gave up 6 bases, with 8 bases separating them. Germline CDR1 reads SGHAT; CDR2 reads FQNNGV. This CDR3 contains 13 residues. CDR3 nucleotides: TGTGCCAGCAGCTTAGGACAGGCGGATACGCAGTATTTT. Its translation: CASSLGQADTQYF.

The chain joins TRBV6-1 to TRBJ1-1, with 10 bases identical to TRBD1. CDR1 is MNHNS, CDR2 SASEGT, per germline. The CDR3 is made up of 15 amino acids. J gave up 5 bases and V 4 bases, and 7 bases lay outside the gene matches. Here the CDR3 DNA reads TGTGCCAGCAGTGTTGGGACAGGGGTAAAAACTGAAGCTTTCTTT. This codes for CASSVGTGVKTEAFF.

This clone was seen more than once but under ten times. This chain connects TRBV5-4 to TRBJ2-1; 9 bases align to TRBD2. CDR1 SGHNT and CDR2 YYREEE come from the germline V gene (reference sequence). The CDR3 loop spans 15 amino acids. Unmatched junction bases numbered 7, after V lost 1 base and J lost 8 bases. The CDR3 spells CASSLRLSGGDEQFF. The CDR3 DNA is TGTGCCAGCAGCTTGCGGCTTAGCGGGGGTGATGAGCAGTTCTTC.